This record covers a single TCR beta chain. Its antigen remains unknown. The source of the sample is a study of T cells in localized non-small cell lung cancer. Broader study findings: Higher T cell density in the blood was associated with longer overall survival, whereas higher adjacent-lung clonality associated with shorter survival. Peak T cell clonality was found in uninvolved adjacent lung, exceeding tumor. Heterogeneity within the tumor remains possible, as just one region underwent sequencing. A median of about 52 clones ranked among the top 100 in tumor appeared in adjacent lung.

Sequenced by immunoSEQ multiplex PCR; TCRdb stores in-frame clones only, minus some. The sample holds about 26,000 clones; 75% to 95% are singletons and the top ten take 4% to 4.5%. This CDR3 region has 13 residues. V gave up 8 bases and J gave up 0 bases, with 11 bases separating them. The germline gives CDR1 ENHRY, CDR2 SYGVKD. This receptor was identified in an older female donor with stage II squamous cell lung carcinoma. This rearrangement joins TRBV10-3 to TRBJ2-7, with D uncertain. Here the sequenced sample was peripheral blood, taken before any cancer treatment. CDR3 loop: CAIVDASSYEQYF. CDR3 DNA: TGTGCCATCGTTGACGCGAGCTCCTACGAGCAGTACTTC.